These T cell receptor beta chains were read from a single sample in a study of T cells in localized non-small cell lung cancer. The protocol was immunoSEQ multiplex PCR, while the TCRdb copy is restricted to in-frame clones and leaves out a portion. The sample lists approximately 89,000 clones, over 70% occurring once. The material sequenced was PBMCs, taken before any cancer treatment. These receptors all come from a man between 40 and 70 years old with stage II squamous cell lung carcinoma. CDR3s include the opening cysteine and the closing phenylalanine or tryptophan. D genes are given only for firm matches. Size tells how often a clone was seen (once, few, many) or the class of an expanded clone, and some rows leave it out.

-,TRBV6-1,15,TRBJ1-3,-,TGTGCCAGCAGTTTAGACTGGAGCTCTGGAAACACCATATATTTT,CASSLDWSSGNTIYF
TRBD2,TRBV7-2,14,TRBJ2-5,-,TGTGCCAGCAGCTTCCTCGGACTAGAAGAGACCCAGTACTTC,CASSFLGLEETQYF
-,TRBV4-1,14,TRBJ2-3,-,TGCGCCAGCAGCCAATGGACAAGGGGAGATACGCAGTATTTT,CASSQWTRGDTQYF
-,TRBV9,15,TRBJ2-1,once,TGTGCCAGCAGCGGTGGGAGTCCCGGGTACAATGAGCAGTTCTTC,CASSGGSPGYNEQFF
TRBD2,TRBV19,15,TRBJ2-1,-,TGTGCCAGTAGAGGGACTAGCGGGAGGCACGATGAGCAGTTCTTC,CASRGTSGRHDEQFF
-,TRBV19,16,TRBJ2-3,-,TGTGCCAGTAGTATAGGGCGTCGGACTAGCACAGATACGCAGTATTTT,CASSIGRRTSTDTQYF
-,TRBV11-3,14,TRBJ2-3,-,TGTGCCAGCAGCTTAGTTTTGTCTGGCGGTACGCAGTATTTT,CASSLVLSGGTQYF
-,TRBV7-3,15,TRBJ2-3,few,TGTGCCAGCAGCTTAGCCGGGTCTCTCACAGATACGCAGTATTTT,CASSLAGSLTDTQYF
-,TRBV28,15,TRBJ2-7,-,TGTGCCAGCAGTCCCGCGGGCTTGAGCTCCTACGAGCAGTACTTC,CASSPAGLSSYEQYF
-,TRBV10-2,15,TRBJ2-7,few,TGCGCCAGCAGTGATACGGGCGGAACCGTCTACGAGCAGTACTTC,CASSDTGGTVYEQYF
-,TRBV30,13,TRBJ2-7,-,TGTGCCTGGAGTGGGGGAGCTTCCTACGAGCAGTACTTC,CAWSGGASYEQYF
-,TRBV28,14,TRBJ2-1,-,TGTGCCAGCAGTGGATTCTCCTCCTACAATGAGCAGTTCTTC,CASSGFSSYNEQFF
-,TRBV14,13,TRBJ2-5,-,TGTGCCAGCAGCCGGACGTACCAAGAGACCCAGTACTTC,CASSRTYQETQYF
-,TRBV28,14,TRBJ1-6,-,TGTGCCAGCAGCCCGACAGGTATTAATTCACCCCTCCACTTT,CASSPTGINSPLHF
-,TRBV27,14,TRBJ2-5,-,TGTGCCAGCAGTTTCGGACAGATGCAAGAGACCCAGTACTTC,CASSFGQMQETQYF
-,TRBV7-9,12,TRBJ2-3,-,TGTGCCAGCAGCTCACCCACAGATACGCAGTATTTT,CASSSPTDTQYF
-,TRBV4-1,17,TRBJ1-4,-,TGCGCCAGCAGCCAAGATCCCATAGGTGGCACTAATGAAAAACTGTTTTTT,CASSQDPIGGTNEKLFF
-,TRBV18,12,TRBJ1-2,-,TGTGCCAGCTCACCACGGGAGGACGGCTACACCTTC,CASSPREDGYTF
TRBD2,TRBV7-9,16,TRBJ2-2,-,TGTGCCAGCAGCGACGGACTAGCGGGGAACACCGGGGAGCTGTTTTTT,CASSDGLAGNTGELFF
-,TRBV6-4,15,TRBJ1-6,-,TGTGCCAGCAGTGACGGTTCAGGCCATTCTTCACCCCTCCACTTT,CASSDGSGHSSPLHF
-,TRBV30,12,TRBJ1-1,-,TGTGCCTGGACAGGGTGGAACACTGAAGCTTTCTTT,CAWTGWNTEAFF
TRBD2,TRBV7-3,13,TRBJ2-7,-,TGTGCCAGCAGCTCCAGCGGGGGGTATGAGCAGTACTTC,CASSSSGGYEQYF